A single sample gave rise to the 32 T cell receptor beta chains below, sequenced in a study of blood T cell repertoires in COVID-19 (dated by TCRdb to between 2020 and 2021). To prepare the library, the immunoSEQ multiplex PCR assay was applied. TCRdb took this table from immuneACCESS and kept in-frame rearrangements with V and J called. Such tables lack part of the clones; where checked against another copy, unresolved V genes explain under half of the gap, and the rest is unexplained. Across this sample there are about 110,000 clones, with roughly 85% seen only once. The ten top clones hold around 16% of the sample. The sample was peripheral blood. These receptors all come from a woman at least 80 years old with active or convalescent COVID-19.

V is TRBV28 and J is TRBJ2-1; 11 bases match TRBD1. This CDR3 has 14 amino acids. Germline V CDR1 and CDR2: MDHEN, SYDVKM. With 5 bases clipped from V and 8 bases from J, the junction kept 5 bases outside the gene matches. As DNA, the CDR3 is TGTGCCAGCAGTAGGACAGGGGGCCAGCATGAGCAGTTCTTC. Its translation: CASSRTGGQHEQFF.

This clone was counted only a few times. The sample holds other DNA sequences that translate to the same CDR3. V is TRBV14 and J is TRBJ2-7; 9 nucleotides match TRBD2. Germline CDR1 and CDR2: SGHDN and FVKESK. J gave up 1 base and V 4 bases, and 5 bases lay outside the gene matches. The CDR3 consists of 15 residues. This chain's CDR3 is CASSPGLALSYEQYF. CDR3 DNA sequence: TGTGCCAGCAGCCCCGGACTAGCGTTATCCTACGAGCAGTACTTC.

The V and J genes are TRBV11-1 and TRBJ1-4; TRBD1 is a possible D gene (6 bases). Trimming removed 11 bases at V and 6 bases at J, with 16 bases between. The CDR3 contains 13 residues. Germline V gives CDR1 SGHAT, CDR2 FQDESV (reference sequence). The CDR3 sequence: CASAGAPYEKLFF. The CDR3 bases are TGTGCCTCGGCGGGGGCGCCCTATGAAAAACTGTTTTTT.

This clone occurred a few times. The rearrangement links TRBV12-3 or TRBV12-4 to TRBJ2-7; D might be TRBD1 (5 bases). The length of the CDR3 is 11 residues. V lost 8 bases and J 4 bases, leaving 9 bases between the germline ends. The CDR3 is CASGPGYEQYF. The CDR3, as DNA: TGTGCCAGCGGCCCAGGGTACGAGCAGTACTTC.

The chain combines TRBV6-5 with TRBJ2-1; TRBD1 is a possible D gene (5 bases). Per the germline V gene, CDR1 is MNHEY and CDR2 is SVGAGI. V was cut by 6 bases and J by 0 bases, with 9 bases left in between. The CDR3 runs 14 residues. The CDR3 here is CASRAGRSYNEQFF. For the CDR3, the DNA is TGTGCCAGCAGAGCAGGGCGCTCCTACAATGAGCAGTTCTTC.

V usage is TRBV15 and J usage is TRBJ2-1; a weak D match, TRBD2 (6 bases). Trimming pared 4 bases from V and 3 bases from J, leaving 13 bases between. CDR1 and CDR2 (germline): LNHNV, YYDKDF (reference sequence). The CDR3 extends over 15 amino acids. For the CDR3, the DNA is TGTGCCACCAGCAAGGGCGTCGGGGGCTACAATGAGCAGTTCTTC. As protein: CATSKGVGGYNEQFF.

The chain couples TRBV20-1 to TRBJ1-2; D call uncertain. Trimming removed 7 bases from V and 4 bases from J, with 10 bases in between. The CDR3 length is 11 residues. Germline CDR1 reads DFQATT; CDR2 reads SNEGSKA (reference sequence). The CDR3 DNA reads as TGCAGTGTCCCAGATATCTATGGCTACACCTTC. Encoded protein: CSVPDIYGYTF.

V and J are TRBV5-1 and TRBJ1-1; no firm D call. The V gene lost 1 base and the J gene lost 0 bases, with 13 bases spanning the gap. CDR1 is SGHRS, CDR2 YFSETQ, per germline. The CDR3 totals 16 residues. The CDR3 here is CASSLRPREMNTEAFF. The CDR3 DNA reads TGCGCCAGCAGCTTGAGGCCACGGGAGATGAACACTGAAGCTTTCTTT.

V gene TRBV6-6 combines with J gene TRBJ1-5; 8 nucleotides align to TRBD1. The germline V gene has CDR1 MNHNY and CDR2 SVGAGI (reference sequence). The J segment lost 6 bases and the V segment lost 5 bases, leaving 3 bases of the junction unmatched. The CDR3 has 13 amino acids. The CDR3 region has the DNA TGTGCCAGCAGTACGGACAGGGTTCAGCCCCAGCATTTT. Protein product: CASSTDRVQPQHF.

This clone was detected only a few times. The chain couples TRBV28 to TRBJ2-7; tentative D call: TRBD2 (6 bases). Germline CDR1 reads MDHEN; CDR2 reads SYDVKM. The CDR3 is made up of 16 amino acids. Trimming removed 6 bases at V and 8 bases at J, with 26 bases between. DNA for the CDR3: TGTGCCAGCAGCACTCCCGGGGGAGAACGGATTGGGAAGCAGTACTTC. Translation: CASSTPGGERIGKQYF.

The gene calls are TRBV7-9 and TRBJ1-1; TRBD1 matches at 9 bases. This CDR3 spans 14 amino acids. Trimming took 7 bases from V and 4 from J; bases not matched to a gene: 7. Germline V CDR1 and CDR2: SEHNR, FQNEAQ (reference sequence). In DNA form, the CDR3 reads TGTGCCAGCACAATACAGGGGGCGGGCACTGAAGCTTTCTTT. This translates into CASTIQGAGTEAFF.

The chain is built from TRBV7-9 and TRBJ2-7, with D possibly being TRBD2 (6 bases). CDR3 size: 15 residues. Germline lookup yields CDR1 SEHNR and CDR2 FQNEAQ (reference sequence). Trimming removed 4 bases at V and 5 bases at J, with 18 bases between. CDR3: CASSYPFGGNHEQYF. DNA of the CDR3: TGTGCCAGCAGCTACCCTTTTGGAGGGAACCACGAGCAGTACTTC.

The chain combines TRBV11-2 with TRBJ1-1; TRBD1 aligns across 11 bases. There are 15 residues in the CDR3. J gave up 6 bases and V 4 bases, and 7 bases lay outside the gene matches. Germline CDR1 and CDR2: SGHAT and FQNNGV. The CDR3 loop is CASSSRRGQGAEAFF. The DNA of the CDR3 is TGTGCCAGCAGCTCCCGTAGGGGACAGGGGGCTGAAGCTTTCTTT.

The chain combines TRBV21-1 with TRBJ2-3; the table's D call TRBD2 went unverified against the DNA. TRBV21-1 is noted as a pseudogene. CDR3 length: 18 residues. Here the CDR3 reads CASSVPRLAGVGTDTQYF. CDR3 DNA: TGTGCCAGCAGCGTTCCGAGACTAGCGGGAGTTGGTACAGATACGCAGTATTTT.

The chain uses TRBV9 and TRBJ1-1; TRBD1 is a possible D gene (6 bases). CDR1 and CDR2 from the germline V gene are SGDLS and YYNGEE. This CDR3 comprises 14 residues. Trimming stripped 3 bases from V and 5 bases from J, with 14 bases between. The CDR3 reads CASSEQGPPTEAFF. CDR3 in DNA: TGTGCCAGCAGCGAACAGGGTCCCCCGACTGAAGCTTTCTTT.

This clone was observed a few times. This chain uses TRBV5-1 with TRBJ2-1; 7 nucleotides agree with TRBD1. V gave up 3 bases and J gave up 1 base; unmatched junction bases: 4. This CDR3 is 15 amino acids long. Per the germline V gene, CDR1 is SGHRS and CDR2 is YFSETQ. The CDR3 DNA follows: TGCGCCAGCAGCTGGGACAGCCAATCCTACAATGAGCAGTTCTTC. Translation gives CASSWDSQSYNEQFF.

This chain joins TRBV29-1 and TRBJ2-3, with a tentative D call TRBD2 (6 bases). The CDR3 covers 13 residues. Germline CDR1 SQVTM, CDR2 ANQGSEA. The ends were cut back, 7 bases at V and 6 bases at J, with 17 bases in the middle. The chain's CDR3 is CSAEGLGRDTQYF. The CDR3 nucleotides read TGCAGCGCGGAGGGTTTGGGGAGGGATACGCAGTATTTT.

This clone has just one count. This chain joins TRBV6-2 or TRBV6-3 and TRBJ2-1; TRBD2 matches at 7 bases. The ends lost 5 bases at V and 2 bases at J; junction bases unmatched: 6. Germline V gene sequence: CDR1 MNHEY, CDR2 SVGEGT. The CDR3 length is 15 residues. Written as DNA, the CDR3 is TGTGCCAGCAGTAGAGCGGGGTTAACCTACAATGAGCAGTTCTTC. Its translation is CASSRAGLTYNEQFF.

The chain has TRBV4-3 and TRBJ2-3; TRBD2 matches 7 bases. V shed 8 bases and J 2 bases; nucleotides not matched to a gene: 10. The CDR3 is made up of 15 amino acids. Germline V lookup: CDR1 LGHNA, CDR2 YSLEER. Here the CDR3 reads CASASQRGNTDTQYF. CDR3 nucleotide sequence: TGCGCCAGCGCCTCACAGCGGGGAAACACAGATACGCAGTATTTT.

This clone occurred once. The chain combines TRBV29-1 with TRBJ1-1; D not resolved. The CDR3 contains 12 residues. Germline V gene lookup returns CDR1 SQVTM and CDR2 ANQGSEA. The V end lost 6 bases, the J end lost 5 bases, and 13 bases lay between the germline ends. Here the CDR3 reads CSVSSGRTEAFF. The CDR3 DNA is TGCAGCGTCTCCTCCGGGAGGACTGAAGCTTTCTTT.

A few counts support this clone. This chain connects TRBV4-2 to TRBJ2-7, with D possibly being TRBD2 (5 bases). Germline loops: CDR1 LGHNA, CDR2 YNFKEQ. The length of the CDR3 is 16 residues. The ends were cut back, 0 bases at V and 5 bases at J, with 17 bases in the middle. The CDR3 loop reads CASSQESRRATNEQYF. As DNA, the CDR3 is TGTGCCAGCAGCCAAGAGAGCCGCCGGGCGACTAACGAGCAGTACTTC.

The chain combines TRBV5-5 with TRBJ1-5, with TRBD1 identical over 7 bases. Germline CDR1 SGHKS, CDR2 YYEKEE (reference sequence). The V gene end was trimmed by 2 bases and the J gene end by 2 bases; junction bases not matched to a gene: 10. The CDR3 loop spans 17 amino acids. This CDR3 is CASSFRQGGAGNQPQHF. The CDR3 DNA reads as TGTGCCAGCAGCTTTAGACAGGGCGGGGCGGGCAATCAGCCCCAGCATTTT.

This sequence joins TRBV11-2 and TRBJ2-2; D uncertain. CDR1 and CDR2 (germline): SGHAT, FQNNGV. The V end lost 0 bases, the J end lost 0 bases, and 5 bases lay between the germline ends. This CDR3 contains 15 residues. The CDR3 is CASSLDGPNTGELFF. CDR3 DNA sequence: TGTGCCAGCAGCTTAGATGGGCCGAACACCGGGGAGCTGTTTTTT.

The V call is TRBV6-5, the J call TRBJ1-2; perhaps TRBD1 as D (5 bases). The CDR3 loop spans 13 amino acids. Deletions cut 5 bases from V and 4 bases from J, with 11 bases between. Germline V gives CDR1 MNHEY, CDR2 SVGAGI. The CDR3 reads CASSPTVFYGYTF. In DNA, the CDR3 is TGTGCCAGCAGTCCGACAGTGTTCTATGGCTACACCTTC.

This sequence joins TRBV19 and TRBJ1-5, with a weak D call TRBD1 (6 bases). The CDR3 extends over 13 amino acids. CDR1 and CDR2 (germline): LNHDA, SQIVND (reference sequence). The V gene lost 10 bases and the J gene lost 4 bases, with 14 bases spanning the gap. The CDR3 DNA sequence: TGTGCCATACAAGGACAGCCGAATCAGCCCCAGCATTTT. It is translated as CAIQGQPNQPQHF.

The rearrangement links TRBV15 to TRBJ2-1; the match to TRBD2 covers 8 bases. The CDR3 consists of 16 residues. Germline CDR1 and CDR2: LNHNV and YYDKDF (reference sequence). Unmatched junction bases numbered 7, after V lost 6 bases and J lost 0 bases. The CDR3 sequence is CATRDSGGSSYNEQFF. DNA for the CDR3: TGTGCCACCAGGGACAGCGGGGGTAGCTCCTACAATGAGCAGTTCTTC.

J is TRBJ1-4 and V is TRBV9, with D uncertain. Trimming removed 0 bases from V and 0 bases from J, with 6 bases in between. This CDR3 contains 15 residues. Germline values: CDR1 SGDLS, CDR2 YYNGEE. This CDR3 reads CASSVGVATNEKLFF. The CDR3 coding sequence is TGTGCCAGCAGCGTAGGCGTCGCAACTAATGAAAAACTGTTTTTT. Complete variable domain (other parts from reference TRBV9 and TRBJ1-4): DSGVTQTPKHLITATGQRVTLRCSPRSGDLSVYWYQQSLDQGLQFLIQYYNGEERAKGNILERFSAQQFPDLHSELNLSSLELGDSALYFCASSVGVATNEKLFFGSGTQLSVL.

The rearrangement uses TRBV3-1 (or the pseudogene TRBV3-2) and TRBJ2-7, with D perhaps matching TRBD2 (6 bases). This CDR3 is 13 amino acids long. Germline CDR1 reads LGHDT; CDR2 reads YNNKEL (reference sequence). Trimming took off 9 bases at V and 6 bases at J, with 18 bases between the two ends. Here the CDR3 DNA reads TGTGCCAGTGCTGGGTCGGGCGGGATCGAGCAGTACTTC. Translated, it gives CASAGSGGIEQYF.

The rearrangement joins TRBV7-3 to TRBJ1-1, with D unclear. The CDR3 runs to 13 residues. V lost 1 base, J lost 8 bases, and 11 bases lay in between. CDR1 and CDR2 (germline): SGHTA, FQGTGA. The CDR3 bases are TGTGCCAGCAGCTTAAGCCGGGAGGGAGAAGCTTTCTTT. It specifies CASSLSREGEAFF.

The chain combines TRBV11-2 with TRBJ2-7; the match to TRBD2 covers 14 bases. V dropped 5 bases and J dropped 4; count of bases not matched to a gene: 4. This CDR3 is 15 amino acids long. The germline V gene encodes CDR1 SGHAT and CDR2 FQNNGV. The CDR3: CASSVGLAGAYEQYF. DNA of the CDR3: TGTGCCAGCAGCGTGGGACTAGCGGGAGCGTACGAGCAGTACTTC.

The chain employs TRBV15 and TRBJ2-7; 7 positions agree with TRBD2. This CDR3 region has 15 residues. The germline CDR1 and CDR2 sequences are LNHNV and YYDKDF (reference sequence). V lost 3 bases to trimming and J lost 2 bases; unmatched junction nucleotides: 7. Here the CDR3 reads CATSRERAGTYEQYF. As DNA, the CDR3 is TGTGCCACCAGCAGGGAAAGAGCGGGAACCTACGAGCAGTACTTC.

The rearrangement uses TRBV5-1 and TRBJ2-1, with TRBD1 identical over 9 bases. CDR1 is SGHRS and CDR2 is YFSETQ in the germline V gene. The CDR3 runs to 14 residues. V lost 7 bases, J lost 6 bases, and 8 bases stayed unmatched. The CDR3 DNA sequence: TGCGCCAGCGATCCGGGACAGGGCTCCAATGAGCAGTTCTTC. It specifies CASDPGQGSNEQFF.